This record covers a single TCR beta chain. In the original workflow: Amplifying reference gene primers gave estimates of nucleated cell counts. Profiled with immunoSEQ multiplex PCR; TCRdb holds only in-frame clones, not every one. Clonal size and the V and J genes are those of that table, whereas D and trimming came from the DNA. The sample lists roughly 80,000 clones; roughly 82% were seen once. The source of the sample is a study of blood T cell repertoires in COVID-19. The overall study: The study drew acute and convalescent COVID-19 samples from the United States, Italy and Spain.

This receptor was obtained from a human donor in a cohort sampled during active COVID-19. Material: peripheral blood.

CDR3 DNA: TGTGCCAGCAGTCCCCACGGGATCAACTCTGGAAACACCATATATTTT. Amino acid sequence: CASSPHGINSGNTIYF. This sequence joins TRBV27 and TRBJ1-3; no clear D gene. Germline-derived CDR1 and CDR2 are MNHEY and SMNVEV (reference sequence). Trimming removed 5 bases at V and 0 bases at J, with 14 bases between. The CDR3 consists of 16 residues.